The TCR beta chain under discussion was sequenced for a study of CD4+ T cells in melanoma. This table comes from immunoSEQ multiplex PCR, and its TCRdb copy is limited to in-frame clones, with some not included. The table records roughly 10,000 clones, 55% to 75% of them present only once. CDR1 and CDR2 (germline): SGDLS, YYNGEE. J was trimmed by 4 bases and V by 2 bases; bases with no gene match: 6. The length of the CDR3 is 15 residues. This clonotype was sampled from a human donor with melanoma. This sequence joins TRBV9 and TRBJ1-2, with TRBD1 matching 9 bases. The material sequenced was cells from a culture (not recorded whether cultured in vitro). The CDR3 DNA is TGTGCCAGCAGCGTCACCGGGACAGGGACCTATGGCTACACCTTC. Translation: CASSVTGTGTYGYTF.